This T cell receptor beta chain originates from a study of shared clonotypes between healthy human individuals. V was clipped by 1 base and J by 10 bases, with 12 bases between them. The CDR3 length is 13 residues. In germline, CDR1 is SGHRS, CDR2 YFSETQ. Comment on this clone: What it binds is not known.

DNA at approximately 200 ng, tens of thousands of T cell genomes, went into sorted-subset replicate PCRs. The table came from immunoSEQ multiplex PCR; TCRdb's copy has only in-frame clones and leaves some out. Of 100,000 to 130,000 clones listed, over 65% are singletons. Study results and caveats: Lower generation probabilities were found for non-shared clonotypes than for those shared by all four donors. When naive CD4 clonotypes were compared across a few donors, approximately 4.9% were shared.

The sequencing sample was made of memory CD8+ T cells sorted from blood. As for subset: CD45RO+ cells pooled with CCR7-negative TemRA cells. V is TRBV5-1 and J is TRBJ2-1; no definite D call. The sequence came from a woman in her twenties or thirties in good health. The CDR3 coding sequence is TGCGCCAGCAGCTTGACCGCCTCGGTCGAGCAGTTCTTC. Its protein product is CASSLTASVEQFF.